This T cell receptor beta chain was sequenced for a study of T cells after yellow fever vaccination. Looking at the study overall: For low cell numbers, libraries were made with SMART-Seq v4 Ultra Low Input. Study-level findings and limits: When the response was secondary, it was weaker but reached its peak faster, day 5 versus 15. Clonotypes shared by both compartments, CD4 and CD8, made up a small share.

This clonotype was counted a few times. Its specificity is not known. The study made its TCR cDNA through 5'RACE template switching. That step introduced a universal primer site along with UMIs. Each CDR3 protein gets one entry after TCRdb re-called the 5' RACE reads with MiXCR. The table records a few hundred thousand distinct CDR3 sequences, 17% of them present only once. Specimen: PBMCs, collected about 5 days after the first yellow fever vaccination. The receptor's source is a man aged 18 to 30 who received the YFV17D yellow fever vaccine.

The CDR3 nucleotides are TGTGCCAGTAGTGGGGACGGACAGGGATACGGAAGTGAGCAGTTCTTC. This sequence encodes CASSGDGQGYGSEQFF. V usage is TRBV19 and J usage is TRBJ2-1; 8 bases match TRBD1. The CDR3 consists of 16 residues. Germline CDR1 and CDR2: LNHDA and SQIVND (reference sequence). V was clipped by 5 bases and J by 9 bases; unmatched bases: 15.